The 14 T cell receptor beta chains presented below share a single source sample, sequenced in a study of CD8 T cells in Susac syndrome. RNA, at about 0.45 to 1 ug, was reverse transcribed with random hexamers. TCRdb recomputed calls from the immunoSEQ multiplex PCR reads with MiXCR, one row per CDR3 protein. The sample shows 200,000 or so distinct CDR3 sequences, around 96% of them seen only once. Sequencing input: CD4+ T cells from PBMCs. These TCRs come from a human donor with multiple sclerosis.

This chain connects TRBV23-1 to TRBJ1-2; no firm D call. TRBV23-1 is known as an ORF, though its function is uncertain. The CDR3 length is 13 residues. Deletions cut 7 bases from V and 2 bases from J, with 11 bases between. CDR3 loop: CASIRRENYGYTF. The CDR3 DNA reads as TGCGCCAGCATTCGACGGGAGAACTATGGCTACACCTTC.

The chain uses TRBV23-1 and TRBJ1-1; D is ambiguous. TRBV23-1 is sorted into the ORF group, with uncertain function. The CDR3 is 15 amino acids. Trimming pared 0 bases from V and 4 bases from J, leaving 12 bases between. The CDR3 is CASSQSVGFRTEAFF. The CDR3, as DNA: TGCGCCAGCAGTCAATCGGTGGGATTTCGCACTGAAGCTTTCTTT.

This clonotype was counted a single time. The V call is TRBV29-1, the J call TRBJ2-3, with 9 nucleotides matching TRBD1. V lost 6 bases and J lost 4; bases outside the gene matches: 8. CDR1 SQVTM and CDR2 ANQGSEA come from the germline V gene. The CDR3 extends over 14 amino acids. The CDR3 sequence: CSVAGTGSADTQYF. Here the CDR3 DNA reads TGCAGCGTCGCCGGGACAGGGAGCGCAGATACGCAGTATTTT.

Only one count was recorded for this clonotype. The chain is built from TRBV30 and TRBJ2-7; the match to TRBD1 covers 7 bases. This CDR3 is built from 16 residues. V lost 1 base to trimming and J lost 1 base; unmatched junction nucleotides: 10. Germline V gene data show CDR1 as GTSNPN and CDR2 as SVGIG (reference sequence). CDR3 in amino acids: CAWSGVRQGLSYEQYF. Written as DNA, the CDR3 is TGTGCCTGGAGTGGGGTTCGACAGGGTTTGTCCTACGAGCAGTACTTC.

The table lists this clonotype with a count of one. The V call is TRBV20-1, the J call TRBJ1-1; 9 nucleotides align to TRBD1. Germline CDR1 is DFQATT and CDR2 is SNEGSKA (reference sequence). The CDR3 covers 13 residues. Germline trimming cut 3 bases from V and 5 bases from J; bases unmatched to any gene: 4. CDR3 bases: TGCAGTGCTAGTGGGACAGGGAGGACTGAAGCTTTCTTT. Its protein is CSASGTGRTEAFF.

DNA of the CDR3: TGTGCCAGCAGTGAAGTTGGACAGGGGATTTTGGGCTACACCTTC. Translation: CASSEVGQGILGYTF. The V and J genes are TRBV2 and TRBJ1-2; 9 nucleotides match TRBD1. Germline trimming cut 1 base from V and 8 bases from J; bases unmatched to any gene: 8. The germline V gene has CDR1 SNHLY and CDR2 FYNNEI. The CDR3 totals 15 residues.

This chain joins TRBV5-1 and TRBJ2-1; 9 bases are shared with TRBD2. Germline assignment: CDR1 SGHRS and CDR2 YFSETQ. Trimming at V came to 3 bases and at J to 8 bases, leaving 15 bases not matched to a gene. The length of the CDR3 is 17 residues. CDR3 residues: CASSSGHGTSFSYEQFF. Here the CDR3 DNA reads TGCGCCAGCAGCTCCGGGCACGGGACTAGCTTTAGCTATGAGCAGTTCTTC. Looking up the rest from reference TRBV5-1 and TRBJ2-1 gives the full variable domain: KAGVTQTPRYLIKTRGQQVTLSCSPISGHRSVSWYQQTPGQGLQFLFEYFSETQRNKGNFPGRFSGRQFSNSRSEMNVSTLELGDSALYLCASSSGHGTSFSYEQFFGPGTRLTVL.

The genes are TRBV20-1 and TRBJ2-4; D may match TRBD1 or TRBD2 (5 bases each). Germline CDR1 reads DFQATT; CDR2 reads SNEGSKA (reference sequence). The ends were cut back, 1 base at V and 2 bases at J, with 15 bases in the middle. The CDR3 is made up of 16 amino acids. CDR3: CSARGAGTGTKNIQYF. CDR3 nucleotide sequence: TGCAGTGCTAGAGGGGCGGGCACAGGAACCAAAAACATTCAGTACTTC.

V usage is TRBV28 and J usage is TRBJ2-7, with D possibly called TRBD1 or TRBD2 (6 bases each). Germline V gives CDR1 MDHEN, CDR2 SYDVKM. Between the trimmed V and J ends, which lost 7 bases and 2 bases, there was a span of 12 bases. This CDR3 comprises 13 residues. The CDR3 sequence is CASKKGGPYEQYF. CDR3 bases: TGTGCCAGCAAAAAGGGGGGACCCTACGAGCAGTACTTC.

The rearrangement joins TRBV4-1 to TRBJ1-2; 9 bases are shared with TRBD1. CDR3 size: 18 residues. Germline values: CDR1 MGHRA, CDR2 YSYEKL. The trim removed 4 bases at V and 5 bases at J, leaving 17 bases unmatched. In nucleotides, the CDR3 is TGCGCCAGCAGCCCCCGCCGCGGGACAGGGCCTGTAGTGTATGGCTACACCTTC. Translated, it gives CASSPRRGTGPVVYGYTF.

The chain has TRBV7-9 and TRBJ2-5; 16 nucleotides agree with TRBD2. CDR1 and CDR2 (germline): SEHNR, FQNEAQ (reference sequence). The CDR3 consists of 17 residues. V dropped 6 bases and J dropped 2; count of bases not matched to a gene: 6. The CDR3 here is CASRAGLAGGRQETQYF. The DNA for the CDR3 is TGTGCCAGCAGGGCGGGACTAGCGGGGGGGCGACAAGAGACCCAGTACTTC.

The rearrangement uses TRBV3-1 and TRBJ2-5; TRBD2 matches at 14 bases. V shed 3 bases and J 10 bases; nucleotides not matched to a gene: 10. Germline V CDR1 and CDR2: LGHDT, YNNKEL (reference sequence). This CDR3 comprises 16 residues. CDR3 sequence: CASSHWTSGGLNGQYF. In DNA, the CDR3 is TGTGCCAGCAGCCACTGGACTAGCGGGGGGCTCAACGGCCAGTACTTC.

The genes are TRBV25-1 and TRBJ2-1, with 14 bases matching TRBD2. Losses at the gene ends were 3 bases for V and 8 bases for J; bases not matched to a gene: 0. The CDR3 consists of 14 residues. Germline CDR1 is MGHDK and CDR2 is SYGVNS. The CDR3 nucleotides read TGTGCCAGCAGTGAGGGACTAGCGGGAGATGAGCAGTTCTTC. This translates into CASSEGLAGDEQFF.

The chain has TRBV4-1 and TRBJ2-5, with D perhaps being TRBD1 or TRBD2 (6 bases each). The CDR3 consists of 17 residues. Germline V CDR1 and CDR2: MGHRA, YSYEKL. Trimming cost V 0 bases and J 4 bases, with 18 bases left between them. For the CDR3, the DNA is TGCGCCAGCAGCCAAGATGGGACGTGGGGGGCGCGAGAGACCCAGTACTTC. It yields the protein CASSQDGTWGARETQYF.